Listed below are T cell receptor beta chains from one sample, sequenced in a study of Ad26.COV2.S vaccination and SARS-CoV-2 variants. TCRdb's copy holds only in-frame clones and misses some; the assay was immunoSEQ multiplex PCR. This table has more than 400,000 clones, roughly 90% appearing once. Here the sequenced sample was peripheral blood, taken in a trial of Ad26.COV2.S vaccine versus placebo. The receptors stem from a person between 18 and 65 years old who received the Ad26.COV2.S COVID-19 vaccine or a placebo. The CDR3 runs from the conserved cysteine through the conserved F or W. Each record gives: clone size, J gene, D gene, V gene, CDR3 length, CDR3 DNA, CDR3 protein. The D gene is left open where the match is weak. The listing skips clone size in some rows; elsewhere it reads once, few, many or a size class.

>.|TRBJ2-1|TRBD1|TRBV19|15
TGTGCCAGTAGTATGACCTCGACAGGGGGCAATGAGCAGTTCTTC
CASSMTSTGGNEQFF
>.|TRBJ1-1|.|TRBV5-1|16
TGCGCCAGCAGCTTACAGGCAAACCTTGCGAACACTGAAGCTTTCTTT
CASSLQANLANTEAFF
>.|TRBJ2-7|TRBD1|TRBV29-1|12
TGCAGCGTTTCACAGGGGACCTACGAGCAGTACTTC
CSVSQGTYEQYF
>.|TRBJ2-5|TRBD1|TRBV7-9|15
TGTGCCAGCAGCTTAGGGGGGACAGGGCAAGAGACCCAGTACTTC
CASSLGGTGQETQYF
>.|TRBJ1-1|.|TRBV30|13
TGTGCCTGGACAAGGGGCGCGAACACTGAAGCTTTCTTT
CAWTRGANTEAFF
>.|TRBJ2-7|.|TRBV20-1|11
TGCAGTGTTGGCCGGGGTCTCGAGCAGTACTTC
CSVGRGLEQYF
>.|TRBJ1-3|.|TRBV6-2/TRBV6-3|19
TGTGCCAGCAGTTACCTCAGTCCGGGACAAGGATCCTCTGGAAACACCATATATTTT
CASSYLSPGQGSSGNTIYF
>.|TRBJ1-4|.|TRBV5-1|14
TGCGCCAGCAGAACAGGGTTGGGCGATGAAAAACTGTTTTTT
CASRTGLGDEKLFF
>.|TRBJ2-7|.|TRBV2|14
TGTGCCAGCATTAACGCACAGGGTAATCGCGAGCAGTACTTC
CASINAQGNREQYF
>.|TRBJ2-3|.|TRBV19|15
TGTGCCAGTAGTATTTCAATAGGGCGCACAGATACGCAGTATTTT
CASSISIGRTDTQYF
>.|TRBJ2-1|TRBD1|TRBV5-1|15
TGCGCCAGCAGCTTGGTACAGGGGGGATACAATGAGCAGTTCTTC
CASSLVQGGYNEQFF
>.|TRBJ1-1|.|TRBV27|14
TGTGCCAGCAGTTTAGGGTCAAGGAACACTGAAGCTTTCTTT
CASSLGSRNTEAFF
>medium-sized|TRBJ2-5|TRBD2|TRBV6-2/TRBV6-3|17
TGTGCCAGCAGTTACTCGCACGCGCGGGGGGGCCAGGAGACCCAGTACTTC
CASSYSHARGGQETQYF
>.|TRBJ1-5|TRBD1|TRBV12-5|14
TGTGCTAGTGGTTGGGGACAGGGCAATCAGCCCCAGCATTTT
CASGWGQGNQPQHF
>once|TRBJ1-2|.|TRBV11-2|18
TGTGCCAGCAGCTTAGATTGGGTTCTGGGGGGCCCGGTCTATGGCTACACCTTC
CASSLDWVLGGPVYGYTF
>.|TRBJ2-1|TRBD1|TRBV15|15
TGTGCCACCAGGACAGGGAAATGGACCTACAATGAGCAGTTCTTC
CATRTGKWTYNEQFF
>.|TRBJ1-5|.|TRBV5-6|14
TGTGCCAGCAGCTTTTGGGGGGGAAATCAGCCCCAGCATTTT
CASSFWGGNQPQHF
>.|TRBJ1-2|TRBD1|TRBV11-2|16
TGTGCCAGCAGCTCCAAAACAGGGGGCGCTTTTGAGGGCTACACCTTC
CASSSKTGGAFEGYTF
>.|TRBJ2-3|.|TRBV29-1|14
TGCAGCGTTGATCTGCTTGGTGGGACGGATACGCAGTATTTT
CSVDLLGGTDTQYF
>.|TRBJ1-2|.|TRBV4-3|14
TGCGCCAGCAGCCAGGTCCCCAGCGACTATGGCTACACCTTC
CASSQVPSDYGYTF
>.|TRBJ2-7|TRBD1|TRBV9|15
TGTGCCAGCAGCGTAGTTGGGACAGGGAGGGACGAGCAGTACTTC
CASSVVGTGRDEQYF
>.|TRBJ2-1|.|TRBV29-1|14
TGCAGCGCCAACAGTGCGAGCTCCTACAATGAGCAGTTCTTC
CSANSASSYNEQFF
>.|TRBJ1-5|.|TRBV27|17
TGTGCCAGCAGTCCGGGACACCTAACAAATAGCAATCAGCCCCAGCATTTT
CASSPGHLTNSNQPQHF
>.|TRBJ2-4|.|TRBV14|14
TGTGCCAGCAGCCCGTCGGTAAGAGGAAACATTCAGTACTTC
CASSPSVRGNIQYF
>.|TRBJ2-7|TRBD1|TRBV7-9|15
TGTGCCAGCAGCTTTAGGACAGGGTCACCCTACGAGCAGTACTTC
CASSFRTGSPYEQYF
>.|TRBJ2-1|.|TRBV2|14
TGTGCCAGCAGCCTAAGCACAGGGAGGGATGAGCAGTTCTTC
CASSLSTGRDEQFF
>.|TRBJ1-6|.|TRBV19|15
TGTGCCAGTACCCCATTCGGAGGGGTTGCTTCACCCCTCCACTTT
CASTPFGGVASPLHF
>.|TRBJ1-1|.|TRBV10-3|15
TGTGCCATCAGTGAGACGCGGCTAGGGAGCACTGAAGCTTTCTTT
CAISETRLGSTEAFF
>.|TRBJ2-1|.|TRBV2|16
TGTGCCAGCAGTGGTGCGGTAGTTAGGTCCTACAATGAGCAGTTCTTC
CASSGAVVRSYNEQFF
>.|TRBJ2-5|.|TRBV18|15
TGTGCCAGCTCACCACCGGAAACAGAAGAAGAGACCCAGTACTTC
CASSPPETEEETQYF
>.|TRBJ2-1|TRBD2|TRBV5-4|15
TGTGCCAGCAGCTTGGACCAGCGGGGGAAAAATGAGCAGTTCTTC
CASSLDQRGKNEQFF
>.|TRBJ2-1|.|TRBV12-5|14
TGTGCTAGTGGTTTGGATCAACTGTACAATGAGCAGTTCTTC
CASGLDQLYNEQFF
>.|TRBJ2-3|TRBD2|TRBV10-2|15
TGCGCCAGTGTGGAGAGCGGGGTCGGCACAGATACGCAGTATTTT
CASVESGVGTDTQYF
>.|TRBJ2-7|.|TRBV7-9|12
TGTGCCAGCAGCTTTGGTTCCTACGAGCAGTACTTC
CASSFGSYEQYF
>.|TRBJ2-5|TRBD1|TRBV19|14
TGTGCCAGTAGTCGACAGGGAGCAAAAGAGACCCAGTACTTC
CASSRQGAKETQYF
>.|TRBJ1-2|.|TRBV6-1|18
TGTGCCAGCAGTGAAGCGGGGCAGATAGCGACATATAACTATGGCTACACCTTC
CASSEAGQIATYNYGYTF
>.|TRBJ1-5|.|TRBV28|14
TGTGCCAGCAGTCCAGGACAGAGCAATCAGCCCCAGCATTTT
CASSPGQSNQPQHF
>.|TRBJ2-5|.|TRBV5-1|15
TGCGCCAGCAGCTGGCAACCGGGACTCGGAGAGACCCAGTACTTC
CASSWQPGLGETQYF
>.|TRBJ2-3|TRBD1|TRBV5-1|14
TGCGCCACCCGACAGGGGGCGTCTCCAGATACGCAGTATTTT
CATRQGASPDTQYF
>.|TRBJ1-5|TRBD1|TRBV7-8|15
TGTGCCAGCAGCTCCTACAGGGGACCGGGTCAGCCCCAGCATTTT
CASSSYRGPGQPQHF
>.|TRBJ1-2|TRBD1|TRBV28|14
TGTGCCAGCAGTTTTTTTGACAGGGGCTATGGCTACACCTTC
CASSFFDRGYGYTF
>.|TRBJ2-2|.|TRBV6-7|14
TGTGCCAGCAGGTATCGAGAGAACACCGGGGAGCTGTTTTTT
CASRYRENTGELFF
>.|TRBJ2-1|.|TRBV5-6|12
TGTGCCAGCAGCCTGATCCGGAATGAGCAGTTCTTC
CASSLIRNEQFF
>.|TRBJ2-1|.|TRBV18|15
TGTGCCAGCTCACCTTCGGTAGATCCGGGAAATGAGCAGTTCTTC
CASSPSVDPGNEQFF
>.|TRBJ1-6|.|TRBV4-3|16
TGCGCCAGCAGCCAAGATCGGGAGGGTTCCTTTTCACCCCTCCACTTT
CASSQDREGSFSPLHF
>.|TRBJ1-4|.|TRBV6-5|15
TGTGCCAGTCAGAACTTCCGGGGCACTAATGAAAAACTGTTTTTT
CASQNFRGTNEKLFF
>.|TRBJ2-7|TRBD2|TRBV7-9|16
TGTGCCAGCAGCTCAGGACTAGCGGGGGTAGCATACGAGCAGTACTTC
CASSSGLAGVAYEQYF
>.|TRBJ1-2|TRBD1|TRBV5-6|14
TGTGCCAGCAGAACCCCTCAGGGGGGCTATGGCTACACCTTC
CASRTPQGGYGYTF
>.|TRBJ2-7|.|TRBV20-1|12
TGCAGTGCTACTGACAAAACCTACGAGCAGTACTTC
CSATDKTYEQYF
>.|TRBJ1-3|.|TRBV28|13
TGTGCCAGCAGTAAGGGGTCTGGAAACACCATATATTTT
CASSKGSGNTIYF
>.|TRBJ2-5|.|TRBV7-7|16
TGTGCTAGCAGCTTAGGCTCATCGGGGTTCCAAGAGACCCAGTACTTC
CASSLGSSGFQETQYF
>.|TRBJ2-1|TRBD2|TRBV7-7|17
TGTGCCAGCAGCCTTCGACAGCGGGGGGGCTCCTACAATGAGCAGTTCTTC
CASSLRQRGGSYNEQFF
>.|TRBJ2-5|TRBD1|TRBV2|16
TGTGCCAGCAGGGATAACAGGGGGCGCAAAGGAGAGACCCAGTACTTC
CASRDNRGRKGETQYF